Listed below are T cell receptor beta chains from one sample, sequenced in a study of cytomegalovirus exposure and HLA in healthy donors. Repertoires were generated with immunoSEQ multiplex PCR, while TCRdb's copy carries only in-frame clones and drops some. The sample lists about 56,000 clones, about 79% occurring once. Sequencing was carried out using PBMCs. The receptors here all came from a man aged 40-55 years in good health and CMV-seronegative. CDR3s include the opening cysteine and the closing phenylalanine or tryptophan. Each record gives: J gene, V gene, clone size, D gene, CDR3 DNA, CDR3 protein. D genes are given only for firm matches. Clone size, where shown, is once, few, many, or a class for clones that have expanded.

>TRBJ1-1|TRBV30|-|-
TGTGCCTGGAATTACGGGGACACTGAAGCTTTCTTT
CAWNYGDTEAFF
>TRBJ1-2|TRBV30|-|-
TGTGCCTGGAGTGCAGGGGCCTCTGGCTACACCTTC
CAWSAGASGYTF
>TRBJ1-1|TRBV19|-|-
TGTGCCAGTAGTATACACCTAAGCGAAGGAGGAATGAACACTGAAGCTTTCTTT
CASSIHLSEGGMNTEAFF
>TRBJ1-6|TRBV5-4|-|TRBD1
TGTGCCAGCAGGGAAGGACAGGGTCAAAATTCACCCCTCCACTTT
CASREGQGQNSPLHF
>TRBJ2-1|TRBV7-2|-|TRBD2
TGTGCCAGCAGCCGAAGCGGGGGGGCAACATACAATGAGCAGTTCTTC
CASSRSGGATYNEQFF
>TRBJ2-1|TRBV6-6|once|TRBD1
TGTGCCAGCAGACGGACAGGGGGTCACCCTGAGCAGTTCTTC
CASRRTGGHPEQFF
>TRBJ2-2|TRBV19|-|-
TGTGCCAGTAAGGCGCTTGGGAGATCCACCGGGGAGCTGTTTTTT
CASKALGRSTGELFF
>TRBJ1-4|TRBV6-4|-|TRBD1
TGTGCCAGCAGTCCCGGGACAGGGGGCCGGGCTGAAAAACTGTTTTTT
CASSPGTGGRAEKLFF
>TRBJ1-2|TRBV18|-|TRBD1
TGTGCCAGCTCACCGGGGGGACAGTTTTATGGCTACACCTTC
CASSPGGQFYGYTF
>TRBJ2-1|TRBV10-3|-|TRBD2
TGTGCCATCAGTGAGTTTGACCCGAGCGGGGTTTCCTACAATGAGCAGTTCTTC
CAISEFDPSGVSYNEQFF
>TRBJ2-3|TRBV5-4|-|-
TGTGCCAGCAGCGTGACTTCTAGCAGCTCAGATACGCAGTATTTT
CASSVTSSSSDTQYF
>TRBJ2-2|TRBV9|-|TRBD2
TGTGCCAGCACGGGGGGGAGGAATACCGGGGAGCTGTTTTTT
CASTGGRNTGELFF
>TRBJ2-5|TRBV18|-|TRBD1
TGTGCCAGCTCACCTTCACAGGGGGCGGCGGTTGAGACCCAGTACTTC
CASSPSQGAAVETQYF
>TRBJ2-3|TRBV11-3|-|TRBD2
TGTGCCAGCAGCCGCAGCGCAGGACTAGCGTTCGGTACGCAGTATTTT
CASSRSAGLAFGTQYF
>TRBJ1-3|TRBV15|-|TRBD1
TGTGCCACCAGCAGAGCAGGGGGCCTAGTCGGAACGCATGGAAACACCATATATTTT
CATSRAGGLVGTHGNTIYF
>TRBJ1-3|TRBV14|-|-
TGTGCCAGCAGCCAAGATCTGACACGATCTGGAAACACCATATATTTT
CASSQDLTRSGNTIYF
>TRBJ1-1|TRBV7-2|-|-
TGTGCCAGCAGCTTAGGGAGAGGTAACACTGAAGCTTTCTTT
CASSLGRGNTEAFF
>TRBJ2-3|TRBV11-3|-|TRBD2
TGTGCCAGCAGCTTAAAAGCGGGGAACACAGATACGCAGTATTTT
CASSLKAGNTDTQYF
>TRBJ2-4|TRBV12-5|once|-
TGTGGGAGGGGGGGTCTAGCCAAAAACATTCAGTACTTC
CGRGGLAKNIQYF
>TRBJ1-5|TRBV7-2|once|-
TGTGCCAGCAGCCAGAGGAGGGGACAGCCCCAGCATTTT
CASSQRRGQPQHF
>TRBJ1-5|TRBV19|-|-
TGTGCCAGTAGTATACTGACAGGAAGATATCCCCAGCATTTT
CASSILTGRYPQHF
>TRBJ1-4|TRBV7-2|-|TRBD1
TGTGCCAGCAGCTTAACCCCAGGACAGGGAATAGGAAAACTGTTTTTT
CASSLTPGQGIGKLFF
>TRBJ1-6|TRBV9|-|-
TGTGCCAGCAGCGTAGGCGGGGAGGGGAGTTCACCCCTCCACTTT
CASSVGGEGSSPLHF
>TRBJ2-7|TRBV19|-|TRBD1
TGTGCCAGCGCTCCGGGACAGGGGACCTACGAGCAGTACTTC
CASAPGQGTYEQYF
>TRBJ1-6|TRBV18|-|TRBD1
TGTGCCAGCTCACCAGTCTCTAGTCAGGGGGCGCAGGATTCACCCCTCCACTTT
CASSPVSSQGAQDSPLHF
>TRBJ1-6|TRBV30|-|-
TGTGCCTGGAGTAGGGGTTCACCCCTCCACTTT
CAWSRGSPLHF
>TRBJ1-5|TRBV6-1|-|-
TGTGCCAGCAGTGAATCGTCTCAGCCCCAGCATTTT
CASSESSQPQHF
>TRBJ1-2|TRBV13|-|TRBD1
TGTGCCAGCAGCGCGGAACAGGGGGACGGCTACACCTTC
CASSAEQGDGYTF
>TRBJ1-2|TRBV5-6|-|-
TGTGCCAGCAGCCTCTCCGGGGGGGGACGGAACTATGGCTACACCTTC
CASSLSGGGRNYGYTF
>TRBJ1-6|TRBV27|-|-
TGTGCCAGCAGTTTCCTTGGAGCTCTCAATTCACCCCTCCACTTT
CASSFLGALNSPLHF
>TRBJ1-2|TRBV29-1|-|-
TGCAGCGTTGAAGGTGTCAGGGATTCCTCCGGCTACACCTTC
CSVEGVRDSSGYTF
>TRBJ2-7|TRBV25-1|-|TRBD1
TGTGCCAGCAGTGCGCCCGGGACAGCCTCCTACGAGCAGTACTTC
CASSAPGTASYEQYF
>TRBJ1-3|TRBV5-1|-|TRBD1
TGCGCCAGCAGCTTATTTACAGGGGGCTCTGGAAACACCATATATTTT
CASSLFTGGSGNTIYF
>TRBJ1-5|TRBV18|-|-
TGTGCCAGCTCACGAAGGCAGGGATGGGATCAGCCCCAGCATTTT
CASSRRQGWDQPQHF
>TRBJ2-1|TRBV7-2|-|TRBD2
TGTGCCAGCAGCTTAAGCGGGGGGTCCTACAATGAGCAGTTCTTC
CASSLSGGSYNEQFF
>TRBJ2-1|TRBV5-1|-|-
TGCGCCAGCAGCTTGGATCCAGGGGGGCCGTTCTTC
CASSLDPGGPFF
>TRBJ2-1|TRBV7-2|-|-
TGTGCCAGCAGCTCGTTAGTTGAGCAGTTCTTC
CASSSLVEQFF
>TRBJ2-1|TRBV11-3|-|TRBD2
TGTGCCAGCAGCTTCCTAGCGGGGGGGACTACTTACAATGAGCAGTTCTTC
CASSFLAGGTTYNEQFF
>TRBJ1-1|TRBV29-1|-|-
TGCAGCGTTTGGTGGCAGGGAGGTACTGAAGCTTTCTTT
CSVWWQGGTEAFF
>TRBJ1-5|TRBV15|-|-
TGTGCCACCAGCAGAGATCAGTCAAGGCCCCAGCATTTT
CATSRDQSRPQHF
>TRBJ1-1|TRBV5-1|-|TRBD1
TGCGCCAGCAAACAGGGGAATCAGGCGAACACTGAAGCTTTCTTT
CASKQGNQANTEAFF
>TRBJ2-2|TRBV7-6|-|-
TGTGCCAGCAGCTTGGAGTGGAGGGCGACCGGGGAGCTGTTTTTT
CASSLEWRATGELFF
>TRBJ1-1|TRBV6-5|-|TRBD1
TGTGCCAGCAGTCGGACAGGAAACACTGAAGCTTTCTTT
CASSRTGNTEAFF
>TRBJ1-5|TRBV5-4|-|-
TGTGCCAGCAGCTACAATGATCAGCCCCAGCATTTT
CASSYNDQPQHF
>TRBJ2-5|TRBV9|-|-
TGTGCCAGCAGCGTAGAGGCAGGGGGGTTTACGGCCCAGTACTTC
CASSVEAGGFTAQYF
>TRBJ1-6|TRBV30|-|TRBD1
TGTGCCTGGAGTCTCACAGGGGGGAATTCACCCCTCCACTTT
CAWSLTGGNSPLHF
>TRBJ2-2|TRBV2|-|TRBD1
TGTGCCAGCAGTGGTCGGACAGGGGGCAACACCGGGGAGCTGTTTTTT
CASSGRTGGNTGELFF
>TRBJ1-3|TRBV5-1|-|TRBD1
TGCGCCAGCAGCAACGGACAGGGTTCTGGAAACACCATATATTTT
CASSNGQGSGNTIYF
>TRBJ2-2|TRBV7-3|-|TRBD2
TGTGCCAGCAGCCTTCTAGCGGGGGGCCTGAACACCGGGGAGCTGTTTTTT
CASSLLAGGLNTGELFF
>TRBJ2-7|TRBV6-5|-|-
TGTGCCAGCAGTTACGGCTCCAGCGGGTCCTACGAGCAGTACTTC
CASSYGSSGSYEQYF
>TRBJ1-2|TRBV30|-|-
TGTGCCTGGACACGAGCTAACTATGGCTACACCTTC
CAWTRANYGYTF
>TRBJ2-3|TRBV5-5|-|TRBD2
TGTGCCAGCAGCCGAATCCCGGGGGGGAGCACAGATACGCAGTATTTT
CASSRIPGGSTDTQYF
>TRBJ2-1|TRBV29-1|-|-
TGCAGCGTTTCAAGACCGGGGTCCTACAATGAGCAGTTCTTC
CSVSRPGSYNEQFF
>TRBJ1-5|TRBV7-2|-|-
TGTGCCAGCAGCTTAACAGGGAGGGTGAGTCAGCCCCAGCATTTT
CASSLTGRVSQPQHF
>TRBJ2-5|TRBV18|-|TRBD2
TGTGCCAGCTCACCGGGACTAGCGGAAGAGACCCAGTACTTC
CASSPGLAEETQYF
>TRBJ1-2|TRBV29-1|-|-
TGCAGCGTTGACAGTAACTATGGCTACACCTTC
CSVDSNYGYTF
>TRBJ2-1|TRBV5-1|-|TRBD1
TGCGCCAGCAGCCGGGACAGGGGCAATGAGCAGTTCTTC
CASSRDRGNEQFF